This TCR beta chain was identified in a study of human T cells and chemical hapten exposure. Overall study context: Per-sample TCR yields varied mainly from small pooled library volume differences.

J lost 3 bases, V lost 11 bases, and 9 bases had no gene match. The germline CDR1 and CDR2 sequences are ENHRY and SYGVKD. The CDR3 length is 14 residues. The study used a library that attached unique molecular identifiers to individual cDNA molecules. Original data processing: A per-sample median of around 88,000 TCRs was observed, with counts ranging from roughly 20,000 to 700,000. TCRdb processed the RACE reads anew with MiXCR; each CDR3 protein has one entry. TCRdb, not the original authors, processed these V and J calls. The repertoire consists of about 87,000 distinct CDR3 sequences, with 8% to 10% occurring once and the leading ten covering 3.6%. Time point meaning: pre-sensitization, week 0. The treatment was: therapeutic diphenylcyclopropenone sensitization with weekly scalp DPC. Blood sampling occurred before each patch-test application.

V and J are TRBV10-3 and TRBJ2-3, with 9 bases lining up with TRBD1. Sequenced material: whole blood, taken in connection with sensitization to the hapten diphenylcyclopropenone (DPC). This sequence originates from a woman in her thirties or forties with alopecia areata. Some clones in this sample may be carry-over from other donors' samples. CDR3 nucleotides: TGTGCCCTATGGACAGGGGCAGGGACAGATACGCAGTATTTT. It specifies CALWTGAGTDTQYF.